The T cell receptor beta chain described here comes from a study of blood T cell repertoires in COVID-19 (dated by TCRdb to the early 2020s). The study in broad terms: Samples covering the acute and convalescent phases of COVID-19 were provided by collaborators in the United States, Italy and Spain. The material from the prospective study consisted of cDNA or gDNA derived from T cells, B-cell-depleted T cells, or PBMCs. The dataset comprised deeply sampled blood TCRbeta repertoires from subjects exposed to, actively infected with, or recovered from COVID-19. The repertoires were released in a freely available public database meant as a resource for research on the immune response to SARS-CoV-2. Samples were obtained from the ongoing ImmuneRACE study (first 160 participants) and from over a thousand subjects provided by 6 global collaborators. Sample metadata almost always included a de-identified subject ID, COVID-19 status, age in years and sex. Where available, HLA class I and class II types were taken from metadata supplied by the sample provider and were not determined by assay-based typing.

Findings and caveats that apply to the study as a whole: The quantity of clinical and demographic metadata differed by source and by participant and was supplied without curation.

The cysteine opens and the phenylalanine closes a CDR3 of 15 amino acids. Only the CDR3 DNA stays, 45 bases, in frame from base 1. V ends up 1 base short and J 4 bases short, with an unmatched junction base count of 4. Via the germline V gene, CDR1 is SGHTA and CDR2 FQGTGA. This clone was detected once. What this receptor recognizes is not known. No much larger clone exists at a distance of one base, and base qualities are not known. The immunoSEQ Assay, a bias-controlled multiplex PCR, was used to amplify TCRbeta CDR3 regions from genomic DNA. In the source study's methods: The number of nucleated cells in each sample was estimated from the amplification of reference gene primers within the assay. To quantify the absolute abundance of each unique TCRbeta CDR3 rearrangement, sequence reads were collapsed and filtered. For each sample, productive Simpson clonality was calculated as the square root of Simpson's diversity index over productive rearrangements. TCRdb holds this immuneACCESS table with in-frame rearrangements only. Some clones are missing; in checked studies, unresolved V genes explain under half, and the rest has no known cause. V and J calls plus clone size are reproduced from that table; the DNA served to infer D and trimming. This sample gives about 130,000 clones in total; over 75% of them show up just once. Of the sample, 20% to 30% is held by the ten largest clones.

The collaborating institutions used their own protocols to collect whole blood in K2EDTA tubes. Collaborator samples were shipped for TCRbeta analysis as frozen whole blood, isolated PBMCs, or DNA extracted from either sample type. Recombination linked TRBV7-3 to TRBJ2-3; 8 central nucleotides agree with TRBD2. The sequenced material came from peripheral blood. The clonotype originates from an elderly woman with acute or convalescent COVID-19. The CDR3 has the sequence CASSLNGGAPDTQYF. In nucleotide form, the sequence is TGTGCCAGCAGCTTAAACGGGGGGGCCCCAGATACGCAGTATTTT.